A selection of T cell receptor beta chains follows, all from one sample in a study of glioma-infiltrating T cells. From the multiplex PCR reads, TCRdb called clonotypes with MiXCR, one entry per CDR3 protein. The repertoire consists of roughly 190,000 distinct CDR3 sequences, with over 30% occurring once and the leading ten covering roughly 21%. The source material was glioma tissue, nonneoplastic brain tissue, or PBMCs (not recorded which). The source of these receptors is a human donor with low-grade glioma or glioblastoma, undergoing nonglioma brain surgery, or in good health (not recorded which). CDR3s include the opening cysteine and the closing phenylalanine or tryptophan. The D gene is left open where the match is weak. Size tells how often a clone was seen (once, few, many) or the class of an expanded clone, and some rows leave it out.

cdr3_length clone_size j_call v_call d_call cdr3_nt cdr3_aa
14 NA TRBJ2-7 TRBV7-2 NA TGTGCCAGCAGCTTAGAGGAGACTCCGAGGGAGCAGTACTTC CASSLEETPREQYF
13 many TRBJ1-1 TRBV27 NA TGTGCCAGCAGTTTCCTAGACAGAACTGAAGCTTTCTTT CASSFLDRTEAFF
15 many TRBJ1-5 TRBV15 NA TGTGCCACCAGCACAGGGACCCTCAGCAATCAGCCCCAGCATTTT CATSTGTLSNQPQHF
13 NA TRBJ2-7 TRBV20-1 TRBD2 TGCAGTGCCTCAGCGGGGGGTGAGTACGAGCAGTACTTC CSASAGGEYEQYF
16 many TRBJ2-7 TRBV4-1 TRBD2 TGCGCCAGCAGCCAAGATCAGCTAGCGGGCCCCTACGAGCAGTACTTC CASSQDQLAGPYEQYF
16 many TRBJ2-5 TRBV7-3 TRBD2 TGTGCCAGCAGCCCCGGACTAGCAGTCAGAGGAGAGACCCAGTACTTC CASSPGLAVRGETQYF
13 NA TRBJ1-5 TRBV6-9 NA TGTGCCAGCAGTTACCAGGATGCGGGGCCCCAGCATTTT CASSYQDAGPQHF
13 many TRBJ1-2 TRBV28 NA TGTGCCAGCAGGTCTCTCACTCACTATGGCTACACCTTC CASRSLTHYGYTF
15 NA TRBJ1-1 TRBV3-1 NA TGTGCCAGCTCACCACAGCCTCCACCTGGCACTGAAGCTTTCTTT CASSPQPPPGTEAFF
13 many TRBJ1-5 TRBV11-2 NA TGTGCCAGCAGCTTAGGAGGGCATCAGCCCCAGCATTTT CASSLGGHQPQHF
14 many TRBJ1-1 TRBV6-1 NA TGTGCCAGCAGTTACGAGGATACAAACACTGAAGCTTTCTTT CASSYEDTNTEAFF
18 NA TRBJ2-1 TRBV3-1 TRBD2 TGTGCCAGCAGCCAATTACTAGCGGGAGGGAGTTCTAACAATGAGCAGTTCTTC CASSQLLAGGSSNNEQFF
13 many TRBJ1-6 TRBV20-1 TRBD1 TGCAGTGCTTCGGACAGGGTTAGGTCACCCCTCCACTTT CSASDRVRSPLHF
15 many TRBJ1-2 TRBV6-6 NA TGTGCCAGCAGTTACTCGACGGGGGGTGGGTATGGCTACACCTTC CASSYSTGGGYGYTF
15 NA TRBJ2-7 TRBV5-1 NA TGCGCCAGCAGCTTGGCGGGGACTCAGGTCTACGAGCAGTACTTC CASSLAGTQVYEQYF
16 many TRBJ2-7 TRBV6-1 TRBD2 TGTGCCAGCAGTCAACCGGGACTAGCCCGGGGCTACGAGCAGTACTTC CASSQPGLARGYEQYF